One and the same sample provided the 3 T cell receptor beta chains below, sequenced in a study of blood T cell repertoires in COVID-19. The table came from immunoSEQ multiplex PCR; TCRdb's copy has only in-frame clones and leaves some out. This sample has 290,000 or so clones, with 86% found just once. Input material: PBMCs or T cells enriched from blood (not recorded which). These receptors were obtained from a woman between 18 and 30 years old who had recovered from COVID-19.

This sequence joins TRBV11-3 and TRBJ2-2, with a possible D match to TRBD1 (5 bases). The germline V gene encodes CDR1 SGHNT and CDR2 YENEEA. The CDR3 sequence is 11 residues long. V shed 10 bases and J shed 6 bases, with 9 bases lying between them. CDR3 in amino acids: CATDRAGELFF. The CDR3 DNA sequence: TGTGCCACAGACAGAGCCGGGGAGCTGTTTTTT. The whole variable domain, filled in from reference TRBV11-3 and TRBJ2-2, reads EAGVVQSPRYKIIEKKQPVAFWCNPISGHNTLYWYLQNLGQGPELLIRYENEEAVDDSQLPKDRFSAERLKGVDSTLKIQPAELGDSAVYLCATDRAGELFFGEGSRLTVL.

This clone has more than one count but fewer than ten. The chain has TRBV27 and TRBJ2-7; TRBD2 aligns across 12 bases. This CDR3 is built from 14 residues. From germline, CDR1 is MNHEY and CDR2 SMNVEV (reference sequence). J gave up 3 bases and V 5 bases, and 2 bases lay outside the gene matches. This CDR3 reads CASSRLAGVYEQYF. In DNA form, the CDR3 reads TGTGCCAGCAGTAGACTAGCGGGAGTCTACGAGCAGTACTTC.

This chain uses TRBV10-3 with TRBJ1-1; D possibly corresponds to TRBD1 (6 bases). The CDR3 extends over 14 amino acids. With 5 bases removed from V and 4 bases from J, the gap between germline ends came to 14 bases. From germline, CDR1 is ENHRY and CDR2 SYGVKD. The CDR3 loop reads CAISKNTGFTEAFF. Written as DNA, the CDR3 is TGTGCCATCAGTAAAAATACAGGGTTCACTGAAGCTTTCTTT.